The 31 T cell receptor beta chains below come from one sample, sequenced in a study of T cell responses to AZD1222 COVID-19 vaccine (TCRdb year 2021). The library was built by means of the immunoSEQ multiplex PCR assay. This is the immuneACCESS table as TCRdb keeps it, with only in-frame sequences that have V and J called. A part of the clones is gone; compared with another copy, unresolved V genes explain less than half, and the rest is unexplained. The sample table contains 100,000 or so clones; only one count was recorded for 70% to 90% of them. The ten most abundant clones make up around 5.9% of the sample. Explained via the paper, the time point label denotes: about 28 days (+/-7) after the second vaccine dose. The specimen was peripheral blood, collected 28 days after the second AZD1222 dose. These receptors all stem from an adult who received the AZD1222 COVID-19 vaccine.

A single count supports this clone. The chain carries TRBV6-5 and TRBJ2-4; TRBD2 agrees at 10 bases. CDR3 length: 15 residues. Germline trimming cut 7 bases from V and 6 bases from J; bases unmatched to any gene: 9. Germline CDR1 is MNHEY and CDR2 is SVGAGI. The CDR3 is CASKTSGAPSNIQYF. The CDR3 bases are TGTGCCAGCAAAACTAGCGGGGCCCCGTCAAACATTCAGTACTTC.

The chain uses TRBV29-1 and TRBJ1-2; D remains unclear. Trimming took 7 bases from V and 6 from J, leaving 9 bases between them. The germline V gene encodes CDR1 SQVTM and CDR2 ANQGSEA. The CDR3 runs 10 residues. CDR3 in DNA: TGCAGCGGGGGTGAAGATGGCTACACCTTC. Translating it yields CSGGEDGYTF.

The rearrangement uses TRBV6-4 and TRBJ2-3; perhaps TRBD2 as D (7 bases). With 2 bases removed from V and 2 bases from J, the gap between germline ends came to 14 bases. The germline gives CDR1 MRHNA, CDR2 SNTAGT. The CDR3 is 16 residues long. The CDR3 here is CASSDEAGAFTDTQYF. DNA for the CDR3: TGTGCCAGCAGTGACGAGGCGGGGGCCTTCACAGATACGCAGTATTTT.

The V and J genes are TRBV7-2 and TRBJ2-5, with D perhaps TRBD1 (5 bases). V was clipped by 1 base and J by 5 bases, with 14 bases between them. Per the germline V gene, CDR1 is SGHTA and CDR2 is FQGNSA. The CDR3 is made up of 15 amino acids. CDR3 bases: TGTGCCAGCAGCTTAGGGCTAGGGGTTGGCGAGACCCAGTACTTC. Encoded protein: CASSLGLGVGETQYF.

The chain employs TRBV27 and TRBJ2-7; 14 positions match TRBD2. CDR3 length: 15 amino acids. With V trimmed by 3 bases and J by 3 bases, 1 base remained unmatched. Germline V gene data show CDR1 as MNHEY and CDR2 as SMNVEV (reference sequence). CDR3 nucleotide sequence: TGTGCCAGCAGTTTCGGACTAGCGGGAGGCTACGAGCAGTACTTC. This encodes CASSFGLAGGYEQYF.

This clone came up once. A junction end diverges from the germline sequence, so it may reflect a read error. This sequence joins TRBV5-6 and TRBJ2-7; 8 positions match TRBD1. The CDR3 totals 13 residues. The germline CDR1 and CDR2 sequences are SGHDT and YYEEEE. The CDR3 sequence is CANSRTGLSEQYF. The DNA for the CDR3 is TGTGCCAACAGCAGGACAGGGCTCAGCGAGCAGTACTTC.

The gene calls are TRBV21-1 and TRBJ1-2. TRBV21-1 is a documented pseudogene. This CDR3 is built from 15 residues. CDR3 bases: TGTGCCAGCAGCAAAGCGCTGGGGAGAAACTATGGCTACACCTTC. Translation gives CASSKALGRNYGYTF.

The chain employs TRBV5-1 and TRBJ1-4; D is ambiguous. V was clipped by 0 bases and J by 8 bases, with 20 bases between them. The germline V gene has CDR1 SGHRS and CDR2 YFSETQ. The CDR3 covers 17 residues. The CDR3 DNA reads as TGCGCCAGCAGCTTGGCCCCGGCGCAACCCGGTGCGGAAAAACTGTTTTTT. This codes for CASSLAPAQPGAEKLFF.

The chain is built from TRBV30 and TRBJ2-5; 10 bases are shared with TRBD2. Looked up from germline, CDR1 is GTSNPN and CDR2 is SVGIG (reference sequence). With V trimmed by 4 bases and J by 3 bases, 11 bases remained unmatched. The CDR3 sequence is 16 residues long. DNA for the CDR3: TGTGCCTGGAAATGGAGTAGCGGGAGGAGGAAAGAGACCCAGTACTTC. It encodes CAWKWSSGRRKETQYF.

V and J are TRBV7-2 and TRBJ2-2; the D is unclear. Germline-derived CDR1 and CDR2 are SGHTA and FQGNSA. This CDR3 contains 15 residues. The V gene lost 1 base and the J gene lost 1 base, with 7 bases spanning the gap. The CDR3 coding sequence is TGTGCCAGCAGCTTAGTTCCCGGGAACACCGGGGAGCTGTTTTTT. Translating it yields CASSLVPGNTGELFF.

The chain uses TRBV27 and TRBJ1-1; D remains unclear. CDR3 length: 14 residues. Trimming pared 5 bases from V and 0 bases from J, leaving 10 bases between. Germline V gives CDR1 MNHEY, CDR2 SMNVEV (reference sequence). This chain's CDR3 is CASSGREMNTEAFF. CDR3 coding DNA: TGTGCCAGCAGTGGAAGGGAAATGAACACTGAAGCTTTCTTT.

This sequence joins TRBV2 and TRBJ2-2; 8 nucleotides match TRBD2. V was pared by 6 bases and J by 0 bases, with 3 bases of the junction left unmatched. Germline V gene data show CDR1 as SNHLY and CDR2 as FYNNEI. The CDR3 is made up of 15 amino acids. CDR3 loop: CASSSGLANTGELFF. The CDR3 DNA follows: TGTGCCAGCAGCTCGGGACTAGCGAACACCGGGGAGCTGTTTTTT.

The chain combines TRBV7-9 with TRBJ2-6, with D unresolved. The CDR3 contains 15 residues. Trimming removed 4 bases at V and 0 bases at J, with 7 bases between. Germline loops: CDR1 SEHNR, CDR2 FQNEAQ (reference sequence). CDR3 amino acids: CASSYLSSGANVLTF. The CDR3 DNA reads TGTGCCAGCAGCTATTTGTCCTCTGGGGCCAACGTCCTGACTTTC.

The rearrangement links TRBV2 to TRBJ2-7, with D possibly TRBD1 on 6 matching bases. Trimming cost V 7 bases and J 1 base, with 8 bases left between them. The CDR3 runs 12 residues. Per the germline V gene, CDR1 is SNHLY and CDR2 is FYNNEI. The CDR3 is CASKGDSYEQYF. Written as DNA, the CDR3 is TGTGCCAGCAAGGGGGATTCCTACGAGCAGTACTTC.

The genes are TRBV18 and TRBJ2-7; possibly TRBD2 for D (5 bases). V was pared by 6 bases and J by 2 bases, with 14 bases between. Germline CDR1 reads KGHSH; CDR2 reads LQKENI. The CDR3 sequence is 14 residues long. CDR3 sequence: CASSRVEGPYEQYF. The DNA of the CDR3 is TGTGCCAGCTCCCGGGTCGAGGGCCCCTACGAGCAGTACTTC.

The chain employs TRBV19 and TRBJ2-3, with 11 positions matching TRBD2. The CDR3 sequence is 15 residues long. The ends lost 4 bases at V and 4 bases at J; junction bases unmatched: 4. Germline loops: CDR1 LNHDA, CDR2 SQIVND (reference sequence). In DNA, the CDR3 is TGTGCCAGTAGTAGGGCTAGCGGGGGGCCAGATACGCAGTATTTT. Translated, it gives CASSRASGGPDTQYF.

This clone was recorded once. V usage is TRBV6-5 and J usage is TRBJ1-1, with D perhaps TRBD1 (6 bases). The germline V gene encodes CDR1 MNHEY and CDR2 SVGAGI. This CDR3 has 14 amino acids. Trimming shortened V by 2 bases and J by 0 bases, and 7 bases separated the two germline ends. For the CDR3, the DNA is TGTGCCAGCAGTTACCAGGGGATGAACACTGAAGCTTTCTTT. Amino acids: CASSYQGMNTEAFF.

J is TRBJ1-5 and V is TRBV6-5, with D perhaps matching TRBD1 (6 bases). V lost 0 bases to trimming and J lost 2 bases, with 8 bases between them. This CDR3 is built from 15 residues. Germline V CDR1 and CDR2: MNHEY, SVGAGI. CDR3 sequence: CASSYSQGGNQPQHF. The CDR3 DNA sequence: TGTGCCAGCAGTTACTCACAGGGTGGCAATCAGCCCCAGCATTTT.

J is TRBJ1-2 and V is TRBV5-6; the match to TRBD1 covers 7 bases. V dropped 4 bases and J dropped 2; count of bases not matched to a gene: 8. This CDR3 is built from 15 residues. Germline lookup yields CDR1 SGHDT and CDR2 YYEEEE. Here the CDR3 reads CASSPLPGQNYGYTF. The CDR3 nucleotides read TGTGCCAGCAGCCCCCTCCCGGGACAGAACTATGGCTACACCTTC.

The CDR3 reads CASSKGSGAESGRTDEQYF. In DNA form, the CDR3 reads TGTGCCAGCAGCAAAGGTTCCGGGGCAGAGAGCGGGAGAACCGACGAGCAGTACTTC. The V call is TRBV21-1, the J call TRBJ2-7; no DNA check was done on the table's D call, TRBD2. TRBV21-1 is deemed a pseudogene. This CDR3 has 19 residues.

In its sample, this clone was seen a few times. The J gene is TRBJ2-7, the V gene TRBV7-9; TRBD2 agrees at 8 bases. Germline-derived CDR1 and CDR2 are SEHNR and FQNEAQ (reference sequence). J lost 5 bases, V lost 5 bases, and 11 bases had no gene match. There are 15 residues in the CDR3. The DNA of the CDR3 is TGTGCCAGCAGCGCCTTAGCGGGAATTGGCAACGAGCAGTACTTC. This encodes CASSALAGIGNEQYF.

The chain uses TRBV6-5 and TRBJ2-3, with D possibly TRBD2 on 6 matching bases. Germline values: CDR1 MNHEY, CDR2 SVGAGI. V was pared by 7 bases and J by 2 bases, with 13 bases between. This CDR3 has 14 amino acids. CDR3 residues: CASNRAGYTDTQYF. The CDR3 DNA sequence: TGTGCCAGCAACAGAGCGGGCTACACAGATACGCAGTATTTT.

The chain carries TRBV27 and TRBJ2-1; D is perhaps TRBD2 (5 bases). CDR1 is MNHEY and CDR2 is SMNVEV in the germline V gene (reference sequence). This CDR3 is 14 amino acids long. Trimming shortened V by 7 bases and J by 0 bases, and 10 bases separated the two germline ends. The DNA of the CDR3 is TGTGCCAGCACCCCCCGGGACTCCTACAATGAGCAGTTCTTC. Residues: CASTPRDSYNEQFF.

V gene TRBV6-5 combines with J gene TRBJ1-6, with TRBD1 matching 7 bases. Per germline, CDR1 MNHEY and CDR2 SVGAGI. The CDR3 extends over 15 amino acids. Trimming at V came to 2 bases and at J to 6 bases, leaving 4 bases not matched to a gene. Written as DNA, the CDR3 is TGTGCCAGCAGTTACCAAGGGGGCGGTAATTCACCCCTCCACTTT. Its protein is CASSYQGGGNSPLHF.

The chain employs TRBV6-1 and TRBJ2-7; 10 positions match TRBD1. The CDR3 totals 14 residues. The V and J ends lost 3 bases and 5 bases, in that order; junction bases with no gene match: 4. Germline CDR1 is MNHNS and CDR2 is SASEGT. For the CDR3, the DNA is TGTGCCAGCAGTGACCGGGACAGGGGAAACGAGCAGTACTTC. This sequence encodes CASSDRDRGNEQYF.

The chain has TRBV19 and TRBJ2-7; TRBD2 agrees at 12 bases. This CDR3 has 15 residues. Looked up from germline, CDR1 is LNHDA and CDR2 is SQIVND (reference sequence). J gave up 6 bases and V 2 bases, and 5 bases lay outside the gene matches. The CDR3 region is CASSILGLAGSEQYF. CDR3 nucleotide sequence: TGTGCCAGTAGTATACTAGGACTAGCGGGGTCCGAGCAGTACTTC. Using reference TRBV19 and TRBJ2-7 for the parts outside the CDR3, the full variable domain is DGGITQSPKYLFRKEGQNVTLSCEQNLNHDAMYWYRQDPGQGLRLIYYSQIVNDFQKGDIAEGYSVSREKKESFPLTVTSAQKNPTAFYLCASSILGLAGSEQYFGPGTRLTVT.

The chain links TRBV4-1 to TRBJ2-7; D is ambiguous. CDR1 and CDR2 from the germline V gene are MGHRA and YSYEKL. CDR3 size: 18 residues. The V and J ends lost 0 bases and 2 bases respectively, with 20 bases between them. The CDR3 region is CASSQEGSMGYRPYEQYF. In nucleotides, the CDR3 is TGCGCCAGCAGCCAAGAGGGATCTATGGGTTATCGTCCCTACGAGCAGTACTTC.

The rearrangement joins TRBV2 to TRBJ1-1; 8 bases agree with TRBD1. There are 14 residues in the CDR3. V lost 7 bases to trimming and J lost 5 bases; unmatched junction nucleotides: 9. Germline V CDR1 and CDR2: SNHLY, FYNNEI. The CDR3 sequence is CASTGTGGGTEAFF. The CDR3 nucleotides are TGTGCCAGCACGGGTACAGGGGGAGGTACTGAAGCTTTCTTT.

The chain is built from TRBV7-9 and TRBJ2-1; 8 bases map to TRBD1. The CDR3 totals 15 residues. Germline V gene sequence: CDR1 SEHNR, CDR2 FQNEAQ (reference sequence). J gave up 7 bases and V 1 base, and 6 bases lay outside the gene matches. CDR3 protein: CASSLERDRFNEQFF. The CDR3 DNA follows: TGTGCCAGCAGCTTAGAGAGGGACAGGTTTAATGAGCAGTTCTTC.

This chain links TRBV5-1 with TRBJ2-2; the match to TRBD1 covers 9 bases. Losses at the gene ends were 3 bases for V and 6 bases for J; bases not matched to a gene: 0. Germline CDR1 and CDR2: SGHRS and YFSETQ. CDR3 size: 13 residues. CDR3 nucleotides: TGCGCCAGCAGCTGGACAGGGGCCGGGGAGCTGTTTTTT. Translating gives CASSWTGAGELFF. The whole variable domain, remainder taken from reference TRBV5-1 and TRBJ2-2, is KAGVTQTPRYLIKTRGQQVTLSCSPISGHRSVSWYQQTPGQGLQFLFEYFSETQRNKGNFPGRFSGRQFSNSRSEMNVSTLELGDSALYLCASSWTGAGELFFGEGSRLTVL.

J is TRBJ2-1 and V is TRBV5-1, with TRBD1 matching 8 bases. The V gene end was trimmed by 1 base and the J gene end by 8 bases; junction bases not matched to a gene: 11. This CDR3 has 16 amino acids. The germline gives CDR1 SGHRS, CDR2 YFSETQ. CDR3 residues: CASSLPGTGLGDEQFF. The CDR3 nucleotides are TGCGCCAGCAGCTTGCCCGGGACAGGATTAGGCGATGAGCAGTTCTTC.